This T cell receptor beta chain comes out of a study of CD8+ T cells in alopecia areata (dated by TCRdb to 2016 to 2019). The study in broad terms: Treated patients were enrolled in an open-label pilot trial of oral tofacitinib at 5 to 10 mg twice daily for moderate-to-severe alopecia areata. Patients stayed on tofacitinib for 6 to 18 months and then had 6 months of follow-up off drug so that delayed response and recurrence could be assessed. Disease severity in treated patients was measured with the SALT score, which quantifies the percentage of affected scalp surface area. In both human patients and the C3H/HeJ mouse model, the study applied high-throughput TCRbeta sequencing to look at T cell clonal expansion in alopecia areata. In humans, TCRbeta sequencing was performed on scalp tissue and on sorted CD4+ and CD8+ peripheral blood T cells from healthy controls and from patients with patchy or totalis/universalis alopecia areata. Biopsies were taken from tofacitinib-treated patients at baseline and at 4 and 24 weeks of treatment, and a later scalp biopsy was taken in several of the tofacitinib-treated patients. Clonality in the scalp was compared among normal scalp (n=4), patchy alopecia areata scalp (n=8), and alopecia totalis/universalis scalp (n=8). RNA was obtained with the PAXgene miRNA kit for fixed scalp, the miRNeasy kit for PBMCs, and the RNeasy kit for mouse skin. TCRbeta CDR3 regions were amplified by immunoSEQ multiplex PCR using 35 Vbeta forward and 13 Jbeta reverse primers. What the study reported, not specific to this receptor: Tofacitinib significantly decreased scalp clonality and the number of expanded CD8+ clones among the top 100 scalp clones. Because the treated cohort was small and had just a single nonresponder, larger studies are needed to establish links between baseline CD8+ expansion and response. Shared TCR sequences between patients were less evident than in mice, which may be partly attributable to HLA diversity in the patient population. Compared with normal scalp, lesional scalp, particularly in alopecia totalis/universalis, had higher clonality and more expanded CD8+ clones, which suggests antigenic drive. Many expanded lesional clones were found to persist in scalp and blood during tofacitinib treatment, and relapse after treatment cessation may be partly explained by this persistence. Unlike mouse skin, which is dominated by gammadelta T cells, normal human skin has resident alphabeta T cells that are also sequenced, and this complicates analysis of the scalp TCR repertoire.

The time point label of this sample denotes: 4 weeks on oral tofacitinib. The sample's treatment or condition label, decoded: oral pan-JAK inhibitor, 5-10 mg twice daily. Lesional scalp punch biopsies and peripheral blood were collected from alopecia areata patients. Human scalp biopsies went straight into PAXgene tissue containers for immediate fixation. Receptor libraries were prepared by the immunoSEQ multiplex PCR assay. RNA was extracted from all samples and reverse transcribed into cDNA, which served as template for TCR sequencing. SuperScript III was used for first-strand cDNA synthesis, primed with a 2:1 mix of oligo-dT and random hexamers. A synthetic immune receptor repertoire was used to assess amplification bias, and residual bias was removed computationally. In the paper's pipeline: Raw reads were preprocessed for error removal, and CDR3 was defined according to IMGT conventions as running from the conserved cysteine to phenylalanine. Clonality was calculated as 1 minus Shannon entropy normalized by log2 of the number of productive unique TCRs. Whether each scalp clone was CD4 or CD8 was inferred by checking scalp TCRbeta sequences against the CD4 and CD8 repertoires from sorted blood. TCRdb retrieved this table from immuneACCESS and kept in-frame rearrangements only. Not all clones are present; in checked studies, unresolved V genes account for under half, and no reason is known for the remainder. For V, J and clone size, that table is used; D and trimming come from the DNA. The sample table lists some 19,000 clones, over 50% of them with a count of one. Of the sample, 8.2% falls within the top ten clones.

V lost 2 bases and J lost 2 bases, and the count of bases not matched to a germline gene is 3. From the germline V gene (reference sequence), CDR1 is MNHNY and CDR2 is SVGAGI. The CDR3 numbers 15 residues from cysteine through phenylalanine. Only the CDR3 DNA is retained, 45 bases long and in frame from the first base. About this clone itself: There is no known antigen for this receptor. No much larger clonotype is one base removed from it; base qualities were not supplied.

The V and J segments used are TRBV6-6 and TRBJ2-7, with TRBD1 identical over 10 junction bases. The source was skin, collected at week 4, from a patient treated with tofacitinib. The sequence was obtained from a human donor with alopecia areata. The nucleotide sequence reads TGTGCCAGCAGTTACCCCGGACAGGGGGCCTACGAGCAGTACTTC. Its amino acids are CASSYPGQGAYEQYF.